A single sample is the source of the 19 T cell receptor beta chains below, sequenced in a study of blood T cell repertoires in COVID-19. Repertoires were generated with immunoSEQ multiplex PCR, while TCRdb's copy carries only in-frame clones and drops some. This table has about 300,000 clones, just over 85% appearing once. The sample taken for sequencing was PBMCs or T cells enriched from blood (not recorded which). The receptor source for this set is a young man who had recovered from COVID-19.

The V call is TRBV5-1, the J call TRBJ2-5; TRBD2 matches at 11 bases. The germline V gene has CDR1 SGHRS and CDR2 YFSETQ. This CDR3 region has 15 residues. The V and J ends lost 2 bases and 2 bases, in that order; junction bases with no gene match: 2. CDR3: CASSLLAGEQETQYF. In nucleotides, the CDR3 is TGCGCCAGCAGCTTACTAGCGGGAGAGCAAGAGACCCAGTACTTC.

The chain has TRBV5-6 and TRBJ2-2; 8 bases align to TRBD1. There are 15 residues in the CDR3. Germline V gene sequence: CDR1 SGHDT, CDR2 YYEEEE. The J segment lost 3 bases and the V segment lost 4 bases, leaving 5 bases of the junction unmatched. Here the CDR3 reads CASSPPGGYTGELFF. As DNA, the CDR3 is TGTGCCAGCAGCCCTCCAGGGGGCTACACCGGGGAGCTGTTTTTT.

The rearrangement uses TRBV7-9 and TRBJ2-1; 10 positions agree with TRBD1. With V trimmed by 2 bases and J by 2 bases, 6 bases remained unmatched. This CDR3 has 17 residues. Germline loops: CDR1 SEHNR, CDR2 FQNEAQ (reference sequence). The CDR3 region is CASSLSPGQGTYNEQFF. Written as DNA, the CDR3 is TGTGCCAGCAGCTTATCCCCGGGACAGGGGACCTACAATGAGCAGTTCTTC.

This chain connects TRBV18 to TRBJ2-5, with 7 nucleotides matching TRBD1. The CDR3 is 15 residues long. V dropped 6 bases and J dropped 2; count of bases not matched to a gene: 9. Germline values: CDR1 KGHSH, CDR2 LQKENI. CDR3 nucleotide sequence: TGTGCCAGCTCCCTCCAGACACAGGGGCAAGAGACCCAGTACTTC. It translates to CASSLQTQGQETQYF.

The chain carries TRBV6-4 and TRBJ2-7, with TRBD1 identical over 8 bases. The V segment lost 9 bases and the J segment 5 bases; nucleotides outside the gene matches: 24. CDR3 length equals 18 residues. Germline V gene data show CDR1 as MRHNA and CDR2 as SNTAGT. CDR3 nucleotide sequence: TGTGCCAGGTGGACAGGGACAAGGACCTGCCTAAAGGGGAACGAGCAGTACTTC. It translates to CARWTGTRTCLKGNEQYF.

This chain uses TRBV5-5 with TRBJ2-1, with 10 bases identical to TRBD2. V lost 4 bases and J lost 8; bases outside the gene matches: 9. The CDR3 consists of 15 residues. CDR1 and CDR2 (germline): SGHKS, YYEKEE (reference sequence). The CDR3 region has the DNA TGTGCCAGCAGCGGCCCACTAGCGGGGTTACATGAGCAGTTCTTC. Its protein is CASSGPLAGLHEQFF.

The chain carries TRBV6-2 or TRBV6-3 and TRBJ2-2, with TRBD2 matching over 12 bases. This CDR3 spans 16 amino acids. The V and J ends lost 4 bases and 4 bases, in that order; junction bases with no gene match: 4. From germline, CDR1 is MNHEY and CDR2 SVGEGT. The CDR3: CASSSLAGGGTGELFF. The CDR3 nucleotides are TGTGCCAGCAGTTCACTAGCGGGAGGAGGCACCGGGGAGCTGTTTTTT.

The V gene is TRBV3-1 (or the pseudogene TRBV3-2), the J gene TRBJ1-3; D uncertain. Germline CDR1 is LGHDT and CDR2 is YNNKEL (reference sequence). CDR3 length: 15 amino acids. V gave up 0 bases and J gave up 7 bases, with 13 bases separating them. The CDR3: CASSQDRRSSNTIYF. Here the CDR3 DNA reads TGTGCCAGCAGCCAAGATCGGAGGTCCTCGAACACCATATATTTT.

The count of this clone is one. The rearrangement joins TRBV4-2 to TRBJ1-2; D unresolved. The ends were cut back, 0 bases at V and 8 bases at J, with 10 bases in the middle. The CDR3 is 13 amino acids. The V gene's germline CDR1 is LGHNA and CDR2 YNFKEQ. Here the CDR3 reads CASSQDVGVGYTF. In DNA, the CDR3 is TGTGCCAGCAGCCAAGATGTGGGAGTGGGCTACACCTTC.

This chain uses TRBV24-1 with TRBJ2-2; 8 bases agree with TRBD1. Germline V gene data show CDR1 as KGHDR and CDR2 as SFDVKD. This CDR3 comprises 17 residues. V lost 0 bases, J lost 6 bases, and 8 bases stayed unmatched. The chain's CDR3 is CATSDLHPGGGPGELFF. CDR3 sequence (DNA): TGTGCCACCAGTGATTTGCATCCAGGGGGCGGGCCCGGGGAGCTGTTTTTT.

V gene TRBV20-1 combines with J gene TRBJ1-2; weak D call: TRBD1 (5 bases). This CDR3 contains 11 residues. CDR1 DFQATT and CDR2 SNEGSKA come from the germline V gene (reference sequence). The germline V and J ends were trimmed by 5 bases and 1 base, with 5 bases remaining between them. CDR3 sequence reads: CSAQGNYGYTF. In DNA, the CDR3 is TGCAGTGCTCAGGGTAACTATGGCTACACCTTC.

This clone was seen a single time. V and J are TRBV27 and TRBJ1-2; 11 bases are a match to TRBD1. CDR3 size: 13 residues. The ends lost 3 bases at V and 8 bases at J; junction bases unmatched: 2. Germline values: CDR1 MNHEY, CDR2 SMNVEV (reference sequence). The CDR3 nucleotides are TGTGCCAGCAGTTTGGGGACAGGGGGAGGCTACACCTTC. Translated, it gives CASSLGTGGGYTF.

For the CDR3, the DNA is TGTGCCAGCAGTTACGATCGCGTAGCCCCTGGAAACACCATATATTTT. This translates into CASSYDRVAPGNTIYF. V usage is TRBV6-6 and J usage is TRBJ1-3, with D hard to call. Deletions cut 2 bases from V and 2 bases from J, with 13 bases between. In germline, CDR1 is MNHNY, CDR2 SVGAGI (reference sequence). This CDR3 region has 16 residues.

This clone was picked up many times. The chain carries TRBV10-3 and TRBJ1-1; D is possibly TRBD1 (5 bases). From germline, CDR1 is ENHRY and CDR2 SYGVKD. V dropped 0 bases and J dropped 5 bases, with 10 bases sitting between them. There are 14 residues in the CDR3. The CDR3 sequence is CAISESTRGTEAFF. The DNA for the CDR3 is TGTGCCATCAGTGAGTCAACAAGGGGAACTGAAGCTTTCTTT.

This clone was seen a single time. The chain couples TRBV27 to TRBJ2-7, with TRBD2 identical over 8 bases. The CDR3 has 17 amino acids. With V trimmed by 5 bases and J by 2 bases, 14 bases remained unmatched. From germline, CDR1 is MNHEY and CDR2 SMNVEV (reference sequence). The CDR3 region is CASSQPKTSARPYEQYF. DNA of the CDR3: TGTGCCAGCAGTCAACCCAAGACTAGCGCACGACCCTACGAGCAGTACTTC.

The genes are TRBV7-9 and TRBJ1-4, with 10 bases that match TRBD1. This CDR3 contains 16 residues. Unmatched junction bases numbered 2, after V lost 0 bases and J lost 4 bases. Germline V lookup: CDR1 SEHNR, CDR2 FQNEAQ (reference sequence). CDR3 bases: TGTGCCAGCAGCTTAGCGGGGACAGGGGATAATGAAAAACTGTTTTTT. This encodes CASSLAGTGDNEKLFF.

This chain uses TRBV3-1 (or the pseudogene TRBV3-2) with TRBJ1-2; tentatively, D is TRBD1 (5 bases). Trimming took 2 bases from V and 7 from J, leaving 11 bases between them. Germline V gives CDR1 LGHDT, CDR2 YNNKEL (reference sequence). CDR3 length: 13 amino acids. CDR3 in DNA: TGTGCCAGCAGCCAAATCAGGGTGGGTGGCTACACCTTC. Protein sequence: CASSQIRVGGYTF.

This rearrangement joins TRBV15 to TRBJ2-7, with D tentatively TRBD2 (7 bases). The V end was cut by 0 bases, the J end by 11 bases, with 14 bases between. This CDR3 is 13 amino acids long. Germline loops: CDR1 LNHNV, CDR2 YYDKDF (reference sequence). The CDR3 region has the DNA TGTGCCACCAGCAGAGAGGGGGGGCAGGACGAGTACTTC. Amino acids: CATSREGGQDEYF.

The chain carries TRBV6-5 and TRBJ2-1; 8 nucleotides align to TRBD2. Germline V gene data show CDR1 as MNHEY and CDR2 as SVGAGI. The V and J ends lost 7 bases and 8 bases, in that order; junction bases with no gene match: 13. The CDR3 length is 15 residues. The CDR3 spells CASNSGVAGSDEQFF. CDR3 bases: TGTGCCAGCAATTCTGGAGTAGCGGGAAGTGATGAGCAGTTCTTC.